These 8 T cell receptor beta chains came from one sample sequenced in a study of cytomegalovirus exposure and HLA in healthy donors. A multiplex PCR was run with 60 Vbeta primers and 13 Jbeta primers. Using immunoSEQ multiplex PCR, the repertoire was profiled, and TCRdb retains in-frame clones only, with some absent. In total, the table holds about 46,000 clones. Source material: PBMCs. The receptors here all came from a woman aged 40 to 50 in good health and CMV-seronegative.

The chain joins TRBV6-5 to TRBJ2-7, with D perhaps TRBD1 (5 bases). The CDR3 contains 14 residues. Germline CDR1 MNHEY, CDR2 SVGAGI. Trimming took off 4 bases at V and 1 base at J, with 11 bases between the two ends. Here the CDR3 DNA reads TGTGCCAGCAGTTCTACGACAGAGTCCTACGAGCAGTACTTC. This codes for CASSSTTESYEQYF.

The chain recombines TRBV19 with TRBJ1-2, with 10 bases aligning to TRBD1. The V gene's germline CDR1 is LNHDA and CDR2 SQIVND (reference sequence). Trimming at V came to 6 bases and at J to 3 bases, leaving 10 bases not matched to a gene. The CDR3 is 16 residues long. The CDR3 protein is CASRPLRQGADYGYTF. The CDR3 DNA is TGTGCCAGTAGACCTTTACGACAGGGGGCGGACTATGGCTACACCTTC.

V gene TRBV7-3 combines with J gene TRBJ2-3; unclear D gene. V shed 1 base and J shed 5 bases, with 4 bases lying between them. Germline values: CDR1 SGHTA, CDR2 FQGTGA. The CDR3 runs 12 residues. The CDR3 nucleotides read TGTGCCAGCAGCTTAAATAGAGATACGCAGTATTTT. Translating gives CASSLNRDTQYF. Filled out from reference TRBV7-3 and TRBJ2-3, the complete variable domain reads GAGVSQTPSNKVTEKGKYVELRCDPISGHTALYWYRQSLGQGPEFLIYFQGTGAADDSGLPNDRFFAVRPEGSVSTLKIQRTERGDSAVYLCASSLNRDTQYFGPGTRLTVL.

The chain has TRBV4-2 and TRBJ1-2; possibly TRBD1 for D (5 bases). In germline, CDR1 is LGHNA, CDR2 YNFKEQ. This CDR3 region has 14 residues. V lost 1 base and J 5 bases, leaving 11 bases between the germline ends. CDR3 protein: CASSQAGTEYGYTF. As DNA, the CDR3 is TGTGCCAGCAGCCAAGCCGGGACTGAATATGGCTACACCTTC.

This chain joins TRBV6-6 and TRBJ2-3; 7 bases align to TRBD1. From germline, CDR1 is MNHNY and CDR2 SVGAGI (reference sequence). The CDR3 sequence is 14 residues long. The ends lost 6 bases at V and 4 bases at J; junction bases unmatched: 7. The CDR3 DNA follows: TGTGCCAGCAGGCCCAGGACAGGAGCAGATACGCAGTATTTT. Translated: CASRPRTGADTQYF.

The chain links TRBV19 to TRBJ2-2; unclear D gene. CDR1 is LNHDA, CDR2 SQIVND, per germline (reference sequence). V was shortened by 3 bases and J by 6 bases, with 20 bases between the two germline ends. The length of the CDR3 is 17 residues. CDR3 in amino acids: CASSILVTRTHAGELFF. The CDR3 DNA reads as TGTGCCAGTAGTATTCTGGTTACTCGTACCCACGCCGGGGAGCTGTTTTTT.

CDR3 residues: CASSLTSGRPQETQYF. CDR3 nucleotide sequence: TGTGCCAGCAGCTTGACTAGCGGACGGCCCCAAGAGACCCAGTACTTC. The chain combines TRBV11-1 with TRBJ2-5; 9 bases align to TRBD2. Germline V lookup: CDR1 SGHAT, CDR2 FQDESV (reference sequence). CDR3 length: 16 residues. The V segment lost 3 bases and the J segment 1 base; nucleotides outside the gene matches: 6.

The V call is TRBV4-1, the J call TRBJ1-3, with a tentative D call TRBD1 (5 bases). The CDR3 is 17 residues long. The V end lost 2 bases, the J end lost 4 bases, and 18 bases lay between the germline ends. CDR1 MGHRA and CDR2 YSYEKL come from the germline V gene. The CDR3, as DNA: TGCGCCAGCAGCCAAAGAAGTCCGGGACTTTCGGGAAACACCATATATTTT. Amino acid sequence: CASSQRSPGLSGNTIYF.